This entry features one T cell receptor beta chain sequence. Antigen unknown. The data originate from a study of memory CD4+ T cells and cytomegalovirus serostatus. Study-level results: Each of approximately 69 CMV-associated TCRbeta sequences occurred in one to five individuals.

The sort gate was single viable CD3+CD4+CD8-CD45RO+ cells for memory CD4+ T cells. Serum IgG to CMV pp150, pp28, p38 and p52 defined serostatus. Positive selection with CD4 microbeads enriched total CD4+ T cells. The germline V gene has CDR1 ENHRY and CDR2 SYGVKD. The CDR3 loop spans 14 amino acids. V shed 0 bases, J shed 7 bases, and the junction held 2 bases outside the gene matches. The repertoire was sequenced with immunoSEQ multiplex PCR; TCRdb's copy has only in-frame clones and lacks some. The table includes fewer than 35,000 clones, 70% to 80% detected once. Sequencing input: memory CD4+ T cells from blood. This receptor was taken from an adult in good health and CMV-seronegative. The chain joins TRBV10-3 to TRBJ2-1; 8 bases fit TRBD2. The DNA of the CDR3 is TGTGCCATCAGTGAGTCGGAGCGGGGGAATGAGCAGTTCTTC. This codes for CAISESERGNEQFF.